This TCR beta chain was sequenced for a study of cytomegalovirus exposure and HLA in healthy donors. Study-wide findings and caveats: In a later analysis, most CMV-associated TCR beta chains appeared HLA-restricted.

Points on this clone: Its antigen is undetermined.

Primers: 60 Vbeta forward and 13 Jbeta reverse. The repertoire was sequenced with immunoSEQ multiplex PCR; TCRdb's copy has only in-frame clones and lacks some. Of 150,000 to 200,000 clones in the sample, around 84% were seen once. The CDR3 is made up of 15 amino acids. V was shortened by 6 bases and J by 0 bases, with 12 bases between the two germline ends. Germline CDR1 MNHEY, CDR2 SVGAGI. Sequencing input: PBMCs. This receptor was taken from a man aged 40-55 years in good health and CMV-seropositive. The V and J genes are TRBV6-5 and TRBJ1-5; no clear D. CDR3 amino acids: CASSPRHLSNQPQHF. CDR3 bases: TGTGCCAGCAGCCCCCGACATCTTAGCAATCAGCCCCAGCATTTT.